This T cell receptor (beta chain) was profiled in a study of cytomegalovirus exposure and HLA in healthy donors. PCR used 60 Vbeta primers and 13 Jbeta primers. Using immunoSEQ multiplex PCR, the repertoire was profiled, and TCRdb retains in-frame clones only, with some absent. The sample lists more than 85,000 clones; about two thirds were seen once. V dropped 5 bases and J dropped 6; count of bases not matched to a gene: 13. Germline CDR1 and CDR2: SGHVS and FNYEAQ. There are 16 residues in the CDR3. Regarding the study as a whole: Both high specificity and high sensitivity reportedly marked the classifier's diagnosis of cytomegalovirus status. Later analysis suggested links between common viral pathogens and several top significant clusters.

About this clone: As yet, its antigen is unknown.

The chain employs TRBV7-6 and TRBJ2-3; 8 bases fit TRBD1. Sequencing input: PBMCs. This sequence originates from a woman in her fifties or sixties in good health and CMV-seropositive. CDR3 amino acids: CASSPVRGQDGDTQYF. The CDR3 nucleotides are TGTGCCAGCAGCCCCGTTAGGGGACAGGACGGGGATACGCAGTATTTT.